These T cell receptor beta chains were read from a single sample in a study of cytomegalovirus exposure and HLA in healthy donors. The repertoire was sequenced with immunoSEQ multiplex PCR; TCRdb's copy has only in-frame clones and lacks some. Of about 43,000 clones in the sample, about half were seen once. Source material: PBMCs. These receptors all come from a man aged 55 to 70 in good health and CMV-seronegative. CDR3s include the opening cysteine and the closing phenylalanine or tryptophan. The D gene is left open where the match is weak. The size field is filled for only some rows; it gives once, few, many or a size class.

CDR3nt: TGTGCCAGCAGTGGAGCCTTACACCAGATTGCTGAAGCTTTCTTT
CDR3aa: CASSGALHQIAEAFF
d_gene: -
j_gene: TRBJ1-1
abundance: few
v_gene: TRBV28

CDR3nt: TGCGCCAGCAGCCAAACTCAGGCGCCCACCTACGAGCAGTACTTC
CDR3aa: CASSQTQAPTYEQYF
d_gene: -
j_gene: TRBJ2-7
abundance: -
v_gene: TRBV4-1

CDR3nt: TGTGCCAGCAGCCGGACTAGCGGGAGGGATACGCAGTATTTT
CDR3aa: CASSRTSGRDTQYF
d_gene: TRBD2
j_gene: TRBJ2-3
abundance: -
v_gene: TRBV5-6

CDR3nt: TGTGCCAGCAGCTTCACTAGCGGAGAAGGGTCCTACGAGCAGTACTTC
CDR3aa: CASSFTSGEGSYEQYF
d_gene: TRBD2
j_gene: TRBJ2-7
abundance: few
v_gene: TRBV11-2

CDR3nt: TGTGCCAGCAGACCCCCGGGGGGCTTAAGCACAGATACGCAGTATTTT
CDR3aa: CASRPPGGLSTDTQYF
d_gene: -
j_gene: TRBJ2-3
abundance: -
v_gene: TRBV7-2

CDR3nt: TGTGCCAGCAGAGACAGGGACTTGGAGGGCTACACCTTC
CDR3aa: CASRDRDLEGYTF
d_gene: TRBD1
j_gene: TRBJ1-2
abundance: -
v_gene: TRBV6-5

CDR3nt: TGTGCCAGCAGCTTGGGGACTAGCGGCTCAGATACGCAGTATTTT
CDR3aa: CASSLGTSGSDTQYF
d_gene: TRBD2
j_gene: TRBJ2-3
abundance: few
v_gene: TRBV13

CDR3nt: TGTGCCAGCAGAGGGGTGGGGGCTATTATGAACACTGAAGCTTTCTTT
CDR3aa: CASRGVGAIMNTEAFF
d_gene: -
j_gene: TRBJ1-1
abundance: -
v_gene: TRBV6-4

CDR3nt: TGTGCCAGCAGTGAAGCAAGCCGGGCGAACACCGGGGAGCTGTTTTTT
CDR3aa: CASSEASRANTGELFF
d_gene: -
j_gene: TRBJ2-2
abundance: -
v_gene: TRBV6-1

CDR3nt: TGTGCCAGCAGACTACCGGACAGATCCTACGAGCAGTACTTC
CDR3aa: CASRLPDRSYEQYF
d_gene: -
j_gene: TRBJ2-7
abundance: -
v_gene: TRBV6-5

CDR3nt: TGTGCCAGCAGCTACGCGGATCAGCCCCAGCATTTT
CDR3aa: CASSYADQPQHF
d_gene: -
j_gene: TRBJ1-5
abundance: -
v_gene: TRBV7-9

CDR3nt: TGTGCCAGCAGCGCAAAACTCCGACTAGCGGGAGGCCGATTCAATGAGCAGTTCTTC
CDR3aa: CASSAKLRLAGGRFNEQFF
d_gene: TRBD2
j_gene: TRBJ2-1
abundance: -
v_gene: TRBV11-2

CDR3nt: TGTGCCAGCAGCTGGGAGGGGGGGAGTCAGCCCCAGCATTTT
CDR3aa: CASSWEGGSQPQHF
d_gene: -
j_gene: TRBJ1-5
abundance: -
v_gene: TRBV7-8

CDR3nt: TGTGCCAGCAGCATTGACAGCCAGAACACTGAAGCTTTCTTT
CDR3aa: CASSIDSQNTEAFF
d_gene: -
j_gene: TRBJ1-1
abundance: -
v_gene: TRBV6-1

CDR3nt: TGTGCCAGTAGTATTGGACAGGTTGAGGAGTTACCCTCTGGGGCCAACGTCCTGACTTTC
CDR3aa: CASSIGQVEELPSGANVLTF
d_gene: TRBD1
j_gene: TRBJ2-6
abundance: few
v_gene: TRBV19

CDR3nt: TGCGCCAGCAGCTTGCTATCGGCTAGCGGGAATGCAGATACGCAGTATTTT
CDR3aa: CASSLLSASGNADTQYF
d_gene: TRBD2
j_gene: TRBJ2-3
abundance: -
v_gene: TRBV5-1

CDR3nt: TGCGCCAGCAGCACCCGGACAGGAACCAACACTGAAGCTTTCTTT
CDR3aa: CASSTRTGTNTEAFF
d_gene: TRBD1
j_gene: TRBJ1-1
abundance: -
v_gene: TRBV4-3

CDR3nt: TGTGCCAGCAGTTACTCCGATCGGGACATACTTATAATCTTC
CDR3aa: CASSYSDRDILIIF
d_gene: -
j_gene: TRBJ2-1
abundance: -
v_gene: TRBV6-5

CDR3nt: TGTGCCAGCACCCTAGGGGCGGGAGGGCCCTCGGGAGAGACCCAGTACTTC
CDR3aa: CASTLGAGGPSGETQYF
d_gene: TRBD2
j_gene: TRBJ2-5
abundance: -
v_gene: TRBV11-2

CDR3nt: TGTGCCTGGAGTGTACCGGGACTCTCTAACTATGGCTACACCTTC
CDR3aa: CAWSVPGLSNYGYTF
d_gene: -
j_gene: TRBJ1-2
abundance: few
v_gene: TRBV30

CDR3nt: TGTGCCAGTAACAGGGGGGACACCGGGGAGCTGTTTTTT
CDR3aa: CASNRGDTGELFF
d_gene: TRBD1
j_gene: TRBJ2-2
abundance: -
v_gene: TRBV19